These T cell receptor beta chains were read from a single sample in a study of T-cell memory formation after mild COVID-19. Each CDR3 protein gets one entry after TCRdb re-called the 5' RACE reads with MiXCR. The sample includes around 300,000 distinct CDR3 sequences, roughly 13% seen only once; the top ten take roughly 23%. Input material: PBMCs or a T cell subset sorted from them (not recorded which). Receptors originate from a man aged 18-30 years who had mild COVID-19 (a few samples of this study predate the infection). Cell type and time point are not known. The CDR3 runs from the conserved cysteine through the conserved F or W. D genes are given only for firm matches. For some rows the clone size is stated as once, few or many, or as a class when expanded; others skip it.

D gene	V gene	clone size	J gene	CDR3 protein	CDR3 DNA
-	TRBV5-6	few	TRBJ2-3	CASSLGRVTDTQYF	TGTGCCAGCAGCTTGGGGCGAGTCACAGATACGCAGTATTTT
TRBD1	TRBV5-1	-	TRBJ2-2	CASSPGGTLGSGELFF	TGCGCCAGCAGCCCAGGGGGCACTTTGGGATCGGGGGAGCTGTTTTTT
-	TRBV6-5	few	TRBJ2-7	CASSYIGGGPRDEQYF	TGTGCCAGCAGTTACATCGGAGGCGGCCCCCGGGACGAGCAGTACTTC
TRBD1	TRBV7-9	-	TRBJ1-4	CASSPTQTGIGEKLFF	TGTGCCAGCAGCCCGACCCAGACAGGGATTGGAGAAAAACTGTTTTTT
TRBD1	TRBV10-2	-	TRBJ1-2	CASGSVGGKGYTF	TGCGCCAGCGGAAGTGTAGGGGGCAAAGGCTACACCTTC
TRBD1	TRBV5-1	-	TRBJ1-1	CASSKDRGPALRNTEAFF	TGCGCCAGCAGCAAGGACAGGGGGCCCGCCTTAAGGAACACTGAAGCTTTCTTT
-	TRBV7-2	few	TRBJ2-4	CASSLASQEAKNIQYF	TGTGCCAGCAGCTTAGCGTCACAGGAGGCCAAAAACATTCAGTACTTC
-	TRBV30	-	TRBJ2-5	CAWSVVQGGTQYF	TGTGCCTGGAGTGTAGTACAGGGAGGGACCCAGTACTTC
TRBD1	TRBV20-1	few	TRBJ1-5	CSAGTGGHQPQHF	TGCAGTGCTGGGACAGGGGGCCATCAGCCCCAGCATTTT
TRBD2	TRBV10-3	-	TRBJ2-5	CAISGWGGDETQYF	TGTGCCATCAGTGGCTGGGGGGGGGATGAGACCCAGTACTTC
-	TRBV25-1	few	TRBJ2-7	CASSQDLVEQYF	TGTGCCAGCAGTCAGGATCTGGTCGAGCAGTACTTC
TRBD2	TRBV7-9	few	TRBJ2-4	CASSLGSSGANIQYF	TGTGCCAGCAGCTTAGGCTCTAGCGGGGCGAACATTCAGTACTTC
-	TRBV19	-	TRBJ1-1	CASSNRAQARNTEAFF	TGTGCCAGTAGTAATCGGGCACAGGCCAGGAACACTGAAGCTTTCTTT
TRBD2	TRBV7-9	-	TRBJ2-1	CASSFRLAGGHNEQFF	TGTGCCAGCAGCTTCCGACTAGCGGGGGGACACAATGAGCAGTTCTTC
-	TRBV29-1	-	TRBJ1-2	CSVEPSLDGRGGYTF	TGCAGCGTTGAACCCTCTCTGGACGGGCGCGGTGGCTACACCTTC
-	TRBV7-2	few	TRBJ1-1	CASSLTRARTEAFF	TGTGCCAGCAGCTTGACAAGGGCGAGGACTGAAGCTTTCTTT
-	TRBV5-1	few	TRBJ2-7	CASSEEGGIYEQYF	TGCGCCAGCAGCGAGGAAGGGGGGATATACGAGCAGTACTTC